A single sample gave rise to the 4 T cell receptor beta chains below, sequenced in a study of T cell repertoires in cytomegalovirus infection. For these receptors, no antigen is known. MiXCR was run by TCRdb on the reads, yielding one entry per CDR3 protein. In the table there are more than 250,000 distinct CDR3 sequences, approximately 25% of which are singletons. This specimen was cultured PBMCs, taken from culture after CMV antigen stimulation. The receptors derive from a human donor in good health (CMV status not recorded). Some clones in this sample may be carry-over from other donors' samples.

The rearrangement uses TRBV29-1 and TRBJ2-7; D might be TRBD2 (5 bases). The CDR3 is made up of 11 amino acids. The V end lost 7 bases, the J end lost 3 bases, and 10 bases lay between the germline ends. The V gene's germline CDR1 is SQVTM and CDR2 ANQGSEA. CDR3 sequence reads: CSDQRYYEQYV. CDR3 in DNA: TGCAGCGATCAGCGGTACTACGAGCAGTACGTC.

This clonotype has ten or more counts. V usage is TRBV7-9 and J usage is TRBJ2-5; TRBD1 agrees at 8 bases. The ends lost 1 base at V and 11 bases at J; junction bases unmatched: 6. Germline V gene data show CDR1 as SEHNR and CDR2 as FQNEAQ (reference sequence). The CDR3 runs 13 residues. DNA for the CDR3: TGTGCCAGCAGCTTAGTAGCGGACAGGGTGCAGTACTTC. As protein: CASSLVADRVQYF.

This clonotype has just a few counts. The V call is TRBV10-3, the J call TRBJ1-5, with D hard to call. Germline loops: CDR1 ENHRY, CDR2 SYGVKD. Deletions cut 4 bases from V and 5 bases from J, with 12 bases between. The CDR3 is 14 amino acids. DNA for the CDR3: TGTGCCATCAGTGCGGAGGAGAACGATCAGCCCCAGCATTTT. Amino acid sequence: CAISAEENDQPQHF.

The rearrangement uses TRBV19 and TRBJ1-4, with D maybe TRBD1 (6 bases). The V and J ends lost 5 bases and 0 bases respectively, with 13 bases between them. The CDR3 loop spans 16 amino acids. CDR1 and CDR2 (germline): LNHDA, SQIVND (reference sequence). CDR3 bases: TGTGCCAGTAGTGACCGGGGGCAGCCAACTAATGAAAAACTGTTTTTT. Translated: CASSDRGQPTNEKLFF.